The 17 T cell receptor beta chains below were found in one sample sequenced in a study of CD8 T cells in Susac syndrome. Random-hexamer reverse transcription was applied to 0.5 to 1 ug RNA. A single record per CDR3 protein comes from TCRdb applying MiXCR to the immunoSEQ multiplex PCR reads. The sample has 180,000 or so distinct CDR3 sequences, roughly 94% seen once; the top ten hold 0.085% to 0.1%. Sequencing input: CD4+ T cells from PBMCs. Receptors were obtained from a human donor with Susac syndrome.

The genes are TRBV19 and TRBJ2-1; weak D call: TRBD1 (5 bases). V lost 3 bases and J lost 7, with 16 bases in between. The CDR3 totals 15 residues. The germline V gene has CDR1 LNHDA and CDR2 SQIVND (reference sequence). CDR3 loop: CASSMQGYVENEQFF. In nucleotides, the CDR3 is TGTGCCAGTAGTATGCAGGGATACGTAGAAAATGAGCAGTTCTTC.

The V gene is TRBV9, the J gene TRBJ1-1; no definite D call. Trimming cost V 0 bases and J 1 base, with 7 bases left between them. CDR3 length: 14 amino acids. Germline V gene sequence: CDR1 SGDLS, CDR2 YYNGEE. CDR3 sequence (DNA): TGTGCCAGCAGCGTAGATGCGGCGAACACTGAAGCTTTCTTT. This codes for CASSVDAANTEAFF.

This chain joins TRBV7-9 and TRBJ1-5; 11 nucleotides line up with TRBD1. J lost 9 bases, V lost 3 bases, and 4 bases had no gene match. There are 14 residues in the CDR3. Germline CDR1 SEHNR, CDR2 FQNEAQ (reference sequence). The CDR3 spells CASSLDRGLPPQHF. The CDR3 region has the DNA TGTGCCAGCAGCTTGGACAGGGGGCTACCGCCCCAGCATTTT.

About this clonotype: A read error may account for a junction end that differs from germline. This chain joins TRBV30 and TRBJ2-3, with a weak D call TRBD2 (6 bases). The germline V gene encodes CDR1 GTSNPN and CDR2 SVGIG (reference sequence). There are 13 residues in the CDR3. As DNA, the CDR3 is TGCGGACTCGGAGGGGATTCGACAGATACGCAGTATTTT. Translating it yields CGLGGDSTDTQYF.

The chain joins TRBV5-1 to TRBJ1-2; 11 bases fit TRBD1. The CDR3 totals 15 residues. Germline trimming cut 5 bases from V and 8 bases from J; bases unmatched to any gene: 11. CDR1 and CDR2 from the germline V gene are SGHRS and YFSETQ. The CDR3 reads CASSHGQGAFDGYTF. DNA for the CDR3: TGCGCCAGCAGTCACGGACAGGGGGCGTTTGACGGCTACACCTTC.

This chain links TRBV2 with TRBJ2-7; D is uncertain. V dropped 2 bases and J dropped 0 bases, with 5 bases sitting between them. The CDR3 covers 13 residues. Per germline, CDR1 SNHLY and CDR2 FYNNEI. Here the CDR3 reads CASSESASYEQYF. In DNA form, the CDR3 reads TGTGCCAGCAGTGAATCGGCCTCCTACGAGCAGTACTTC.

In this sample, this clonotype turned up once. This sequence joins TRBV28 and TRBJ2-5; 7 bases are shared with TRBD1. V was pared by 5 bases and J by 2 bases, with 11 bases of the junction left unmatched. The CDR3 covers 16 residues. Germline loops: CDR1 MDHEN, CDR2 SYDVKM. For the CDR3, the DNA is TGTGCCAGCAGTACATACATCCACAGGGGACAAGAGACCCAGTACTTC. It specifies CASSTYIHRGQETQYF. Full variable domain (missing parts from reference TRBV28 and TRBJ2-5): DVKVTQSSRYLVKRTGEKVFLECVQDMDHENMFWYRQDPGLGLRLIYFSYDVKMKEKGDIPEGYSVSREKKERFSLILESASTNQTSMYLCASSTYIHRGQETQYFGPGTRLLVL.

The chain links TRBV20-1 to TRBJ2-1; 7 bases fit TRBD2. V trimming: 3 bases; J trimming: 0 bases; junction bases outside the gene matches: 5. Germline V lookup: CDR1 DFQATT, CDR2 SNEGSKA (reference sequence). The CDR3 has 15 residues. CDR3 loop: CSASGRPSSYNEQFF. DNA of the CDR3: TGCAGTGCTAGCGGGAGGCCGAGCTCCTACAATGAGCAGTTCTTC.

V gene TRBV3-1 combines with J gene TRBJ1-2; perhaps TRBD1 as D (5 bases). The CDR3 runs to 15 residues. Germline V lookup: CDR1 LGHDT, CDR2 YNNKEL (reference sequence). The germline V and J ends were trimmed by 0 bases and 8 bases, with 16 bases remaining between them. The CDR3 sequence: CASSQDAPGVGGYTF. CDR3 sequence (DNA): TGTGCCAGCAGCCAAGACGCCCCGGGGGTAGGAGGCTACACCTTC.

This chain connects TRBV18 to TRBJ2-7; D call uncertain. CDR1 and CDR2 (germline): KGHSH, LQKENI. CDR3 size: 14 residues. The V and J ends lost 3 bases and 0 bases respectively, with 9 bases between them. The CDR3, as DNA: TGTGCCAGCTCACCGCCCACGACCTCCTACGAGCAGTACTTC. Amino acids: CASSPPTTSYEQYF.

This chain links TRBV7-2 with TRBJ1-5, with 7 bases identical to TRBD1. Per the germline V gene, CDR1 is SGHTA and CDR2 is FQGNSA. V shed 5 bases, J shed 3 bases, and the junction held 16 bases outside the gene matches. The CDR3 has 18 amino acids. The DNA for the CDR3 is TGTGCCAGCAGCCCGACCCCCCGAGGGACAGACTACAATCAGCCCCAGCATTTT. Its translation is CASSPTPRGTDYNQPQHF. Full variable domain (missing parts from reference TRBV7-2 and TRBJ1-5): GAGVSQSPSNKVTEKGKDVELRCDPISGHTALYWYRQSLGQGLEFLIYFQGNSAPDKSGLPSDRFSAERTGGSVSTLTIQRTQQEDSAVYLCASSPTPRGTDYNQPQHFGDGTRLSIL.

The J gene is TRBJ2-3, the V gene TRBV20-1; tentatively, D is TRBD1 (5 bases). The CDR3 has 15 residues. Trimming pared 0 bases from V and 0 bases from J, leaving 10 bases between. CDR1 is DFQATT and CDR2 is SNEGSKA in the germline V gene (reference sequence). The DNA for the CDR3 is TGCAGTGCTAGAGATGGGGCCTCTAGCACAGATACGCAGTATTTT. This encodes CSARDGASSTDTQYF.

V and J are TRBV7-8 and TRBJ2-5; TRBD2 aligns across 9 bases. The V gene's germline CDR1 is SGHVS and CDR2 FQNEAQ. The CDR3 extends over 15 amino acids. The trim removed 1 base at V and 2 bases at J, leaving 2 bases unmatched. The CDR3 coding sequence is TGTGCCAGCAGCTTAGTGGCGGGGGGGCAAGAGACCCAGTACTTC. It translates to CASSLVAGGQETQYF.

The rearrangement links TRBV10-3 to TRBJ2-5, with D perhaps assigned TRBD1 or TRBD2 (6 bases each). The CDR3 has 14 amino acids. Germline CDR1 is ENHRY and CDR2 is SYGVKD. Trimming removed 6 bases from V and 1 base from J, with 12 bases in between. The CDR3 loop is CAIRGTGAQETQYF. The CDR3 DNA sequence: TGTGCCATCAGGGGGACGGGGGCCCAAGAGACCCAGTACTTC.

The rearrangement uses TRBV20-1 and TRBJ2-3; 10 bases match TRBD2. Germline CDR1 DFQATT, CDR2 SNEGSKA (reference sequence). The J segment lost 5 bases and the V segment lost 5 bases, leaving 7 bases of the junction unmatched. The CDR3 spans 14 residues. CDR3 nucleotide sequence: TGCAGTGCTGTGAGCGGGGGGGCTGGAGATACGCAGTATTTT. It specifies CSAVSGGAGDTQYF.

The chain employs TRBV28 and TRBJ2-7, with D unclear. The germline V gene has CDR1 MDHEN and CDR2 SYDVKM. The CDR3 is 10 amino acids. V lost 10 bases and J lost 6, with 10 bases in between. Here the CDR3 DNA reads TGTGCCACCAGCGAATCCGAGCAGTACTTC. It encodes CATSESEQYF.

V usage is TRBV30 and J usage is TRBJ1-2; 9 bases are shared with TRBD1. The CDR3 runs 12 residues. Unmatched junction bases numbered 8, after V lost 7 bases and J lost 8 bases. In germline, CDR1 is GTSNPN, CDR2 SVGIG (reference sequence). CDR3 coding DNA: TGTGCCTTGACGACAGGGGGTTACGGCTACACCTTC. Its protein product is CALTTGGYGYTF.